This TCR beta chain is from a study of graft-versus-host responses after intestinal transplantation. Study at large: Each patient got anti-thymocyte globulin induction, then tacrolimus and steroids for roughly 3 years.

To note about this clone: Its antigen is still unknown.

Trimming cost V 4 bases and J 9 bases, with 20 bases left between them. Looked up from germline, CDR1 is SGHRS and CDR2 is YFSETQ. The CDR3 runs to 14 residues. Sequenced by immunoSEQ multiplex PCR; TCRdb stores in-frame clones only, minus some. The sample contains 130,000 to 150,000 clones, approximately 91% of which appear only once. General study findings and limits: GvH clones appeared in recipient marrow, some first in ileum or blood.

The chain is built from TRBV5-1 and TRBJ2-7; tentatively, D is TRBD1 or TRBD2 (5 bases each). The receptor was isolated from a human donor who received an intestinal transplant. Sequencing was performed on unstimulated CD4+ T cells sorted from spleen or lymph node cells, taken before intestinal transplant. CDR3 amino acids: CASSLPRDSGGQYF. DNA for the CDR3: TGCGCCAGCAGCCTCCCGAGAGACAGCGGAGGGCAGTACTTC. The full variable domain, with the rest looked up from reference TRBV5-1 and TRBJ2-7, is KAGVTQTPRYLIKTRGQQVTLSCSPISGHRSVSWYQQTPGQGLQFLFEYFSETQRNKGNFPGRFSGRQFSNSRSEMNVSTLELGDSALYLCASSLPRDSGGQYFGPGTRLTVT.